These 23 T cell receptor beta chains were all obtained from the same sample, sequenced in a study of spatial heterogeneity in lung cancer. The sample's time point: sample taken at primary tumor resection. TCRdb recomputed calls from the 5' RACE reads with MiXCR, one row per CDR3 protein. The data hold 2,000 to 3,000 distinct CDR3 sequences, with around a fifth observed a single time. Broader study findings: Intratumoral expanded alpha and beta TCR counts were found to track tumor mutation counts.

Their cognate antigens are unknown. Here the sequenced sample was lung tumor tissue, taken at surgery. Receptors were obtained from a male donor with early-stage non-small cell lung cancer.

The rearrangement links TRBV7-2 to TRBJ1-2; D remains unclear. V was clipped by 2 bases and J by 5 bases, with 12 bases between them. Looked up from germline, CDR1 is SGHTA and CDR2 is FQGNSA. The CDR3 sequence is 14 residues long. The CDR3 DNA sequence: TGTGCCAGCAGCTTATTGGCAGGCCAGTATGGCTACACCTTC. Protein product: CASSLLAGQYGYTF.

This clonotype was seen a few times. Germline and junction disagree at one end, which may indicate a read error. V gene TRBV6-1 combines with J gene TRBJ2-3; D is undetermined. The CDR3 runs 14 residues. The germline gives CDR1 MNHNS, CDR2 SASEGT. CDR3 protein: CASSESTSPDTRYF. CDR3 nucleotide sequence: TGTGCCAGCAGTGAGTCCACCTCCCCAGATACGCGGTATTTT.

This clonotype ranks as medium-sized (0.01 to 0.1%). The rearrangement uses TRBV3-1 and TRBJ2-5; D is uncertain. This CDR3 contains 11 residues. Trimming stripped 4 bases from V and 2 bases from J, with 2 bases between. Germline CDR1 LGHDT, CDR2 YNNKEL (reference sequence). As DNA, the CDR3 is TGTGCCAGCAGCCTACAAGAGACCCAGTACTTC. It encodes CASSLQETQYF.

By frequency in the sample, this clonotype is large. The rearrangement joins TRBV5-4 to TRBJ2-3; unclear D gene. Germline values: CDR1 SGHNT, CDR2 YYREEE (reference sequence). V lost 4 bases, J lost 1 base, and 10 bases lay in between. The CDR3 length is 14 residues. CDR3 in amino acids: CASSARLGTDTQYF. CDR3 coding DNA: TGTGCCAGCAGCGCCCGTCTAGGCACAGATACGCAGTATTTT.

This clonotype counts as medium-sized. CDR3 region: CASSTNRGHLQETQYF. The CDR3 coding sequence is TGTGCCAGCAGTACCAACCGGGGACACCTACAAGAGACCCAGTACTTC. The chain carries TRBV28 and TRBJ2-5; D is possibly TRBD1 (6 bases). Trimming removed 5 bases at V and 2 bases at J, with 18 bases between. Germline CDR1 reads MDHEN; CDR2 reads SYDVKM. The CDR3 runs to 16 residues.

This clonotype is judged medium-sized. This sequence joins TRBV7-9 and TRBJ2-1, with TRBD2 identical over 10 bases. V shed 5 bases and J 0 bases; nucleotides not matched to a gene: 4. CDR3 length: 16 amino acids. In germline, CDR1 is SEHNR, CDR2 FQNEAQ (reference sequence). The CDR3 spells CASSGGTSASYNEQFF. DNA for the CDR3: TGTGCCAGCAGCGGGGGGACTAGCGCCTCCTACAATGAGCAGTTCTTC.

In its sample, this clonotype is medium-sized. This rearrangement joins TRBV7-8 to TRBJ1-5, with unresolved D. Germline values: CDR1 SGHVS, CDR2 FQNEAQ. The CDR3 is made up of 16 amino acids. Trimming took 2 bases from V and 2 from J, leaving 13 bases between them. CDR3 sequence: CASSLTAGRGNQPQHF. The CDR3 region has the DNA TGTGCCAGCAGCTTAACGGCAGGTCGGGGCAATCAGCCCCAGCATTTT. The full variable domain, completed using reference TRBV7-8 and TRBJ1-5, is GAGVSQSPRYKVAKRGQDVALRCDPISGHVSLFWYQQALGQGPEFLTYFQNEAQLDKSGLPSDRFFAERPEGSVSTLKIQRTQQEDSAVYLCASSLTAGRGNQPQHFGDGTRLSIL.

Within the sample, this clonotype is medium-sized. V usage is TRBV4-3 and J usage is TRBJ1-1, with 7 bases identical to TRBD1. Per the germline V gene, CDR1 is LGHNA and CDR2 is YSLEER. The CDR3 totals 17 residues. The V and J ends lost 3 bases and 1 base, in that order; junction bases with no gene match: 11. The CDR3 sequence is CASSHLPAGTENTEAFF. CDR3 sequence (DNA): TGCGCCAGCAGCCATCTGCCCGCCGGGACAGAGAACACTGAAGCTTTCTTT.

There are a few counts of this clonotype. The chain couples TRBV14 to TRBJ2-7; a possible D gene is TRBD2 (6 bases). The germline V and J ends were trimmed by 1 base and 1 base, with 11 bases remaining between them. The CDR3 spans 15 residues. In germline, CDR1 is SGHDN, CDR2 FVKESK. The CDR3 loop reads CASSQGLAKSYEQYF. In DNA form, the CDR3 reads TGTGCCAGCAGCCAAGGGCTAGCGAAGTCCTACGAGCAGTACTTC.

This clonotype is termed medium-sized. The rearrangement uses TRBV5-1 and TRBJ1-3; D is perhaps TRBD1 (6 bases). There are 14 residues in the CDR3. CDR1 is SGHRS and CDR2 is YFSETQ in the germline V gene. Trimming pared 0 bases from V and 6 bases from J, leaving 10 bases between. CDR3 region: CASSLVPGENTIYF. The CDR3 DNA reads TGCGCCAGCAGCTTGGTTCCAGGGGAAAACACCATATATTTT.

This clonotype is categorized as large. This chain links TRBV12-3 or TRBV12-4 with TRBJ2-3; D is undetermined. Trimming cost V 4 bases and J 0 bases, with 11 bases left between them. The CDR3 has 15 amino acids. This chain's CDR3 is CASSYIGSSTDTQYF. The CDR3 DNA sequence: TGTGCCAGCAGTTATATCGGCTCTAGCACAGATACGCAGTATTTT.

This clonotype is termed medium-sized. The DNA of the CDR3 is TGTGCCAGCAGCTTGGAGGGGGCACATGGCTACACCTTC. This translates into CASSLEGAHGYTF. The chain couples TRBV5-4 to TRBJ1-2; 7 positions agree with TRBD1. V was clipped by 0 bases and J by 6 bases; unmatched bases: 2. CDR3 length: 13 residues. Germline-derived CDR1 and CDR2 are SGHNT and YYREEE (reference sequence).

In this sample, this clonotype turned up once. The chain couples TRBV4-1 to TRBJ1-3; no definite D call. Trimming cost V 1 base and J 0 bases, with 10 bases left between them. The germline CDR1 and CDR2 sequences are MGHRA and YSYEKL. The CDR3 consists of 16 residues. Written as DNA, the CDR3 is TGCGCCAGCAGCCAAGGGGCCATATTCTCTGGAAACACCATATATTTT. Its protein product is CASSQGAIFSGNTIYF.

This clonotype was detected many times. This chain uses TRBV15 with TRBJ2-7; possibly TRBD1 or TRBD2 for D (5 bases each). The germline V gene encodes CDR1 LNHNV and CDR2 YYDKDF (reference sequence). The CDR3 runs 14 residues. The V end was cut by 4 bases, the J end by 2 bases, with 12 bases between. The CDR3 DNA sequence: TGTGCCACCAGCACCTGGGACGACCCCTACGAGCAGTACTTC. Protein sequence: CATSTWDDPYEQYF.

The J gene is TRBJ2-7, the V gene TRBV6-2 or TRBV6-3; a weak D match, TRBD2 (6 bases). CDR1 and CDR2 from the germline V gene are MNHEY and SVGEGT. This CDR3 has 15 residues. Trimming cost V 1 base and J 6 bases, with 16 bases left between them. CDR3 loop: CASSYLGGETGEQYF. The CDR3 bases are TGTGCCAGCAGTTACTTGGGGGGAGAGACGGGCGAGCAGTACTTC.

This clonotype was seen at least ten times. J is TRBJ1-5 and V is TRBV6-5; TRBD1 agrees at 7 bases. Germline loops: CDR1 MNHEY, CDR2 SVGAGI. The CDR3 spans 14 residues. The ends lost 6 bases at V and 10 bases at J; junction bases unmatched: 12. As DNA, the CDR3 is TGTGCCAGCAGGACCGGGACAGCATTCGGCCCCCAGCATTTT. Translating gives CASRTGTAFGPQHF.

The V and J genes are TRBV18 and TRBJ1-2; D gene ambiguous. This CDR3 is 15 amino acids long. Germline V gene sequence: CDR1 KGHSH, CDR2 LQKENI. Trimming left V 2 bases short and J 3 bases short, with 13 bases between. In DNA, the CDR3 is TGTGCCAGCTCACCAAAACGCGGGCCCGACTATGGCTACACCTTC. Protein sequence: CASSPKRGPDYGYTF. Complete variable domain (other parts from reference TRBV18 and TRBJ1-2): NAGVMQNPRHLVRRRGQEARLRCSPMKGHSHVYWYRQLPEEGLKFMVYLQKENIIDESGMPKERFSAEFPKEGPSILRIQQVVRGDSAAYFCASSPKRGPDYGYTFGSGTRLTVV.

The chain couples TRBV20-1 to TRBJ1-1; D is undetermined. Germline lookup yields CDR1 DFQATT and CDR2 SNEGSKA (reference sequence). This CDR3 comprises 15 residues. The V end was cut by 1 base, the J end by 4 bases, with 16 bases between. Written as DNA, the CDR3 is TGCAGTGCTAGAGCCCCCAGAAACCTTCCCACTGAAGCTTTCTTT. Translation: CSARAPRNLPTEAFF.

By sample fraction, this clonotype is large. The CDR3 DNA reads TGTGCCAGTAGTCAATGGGGGAGCCAGGTCCCAGAGACCCAGTACTTC. Translating gives CASSQWGSQVPETQYF. The rearrangement joins TRBV19 to TRBJ2-5; TRBD1 or TRBD2 may be the D gene (5 bases each). Germline V gene sequence: CDR1 LNHDA, CDR2 SQIVND (reference sequence). Trimming stripped 5 bases from V and 4 bases from J, with 20 bases between. This CDR3 region has 16 residues.

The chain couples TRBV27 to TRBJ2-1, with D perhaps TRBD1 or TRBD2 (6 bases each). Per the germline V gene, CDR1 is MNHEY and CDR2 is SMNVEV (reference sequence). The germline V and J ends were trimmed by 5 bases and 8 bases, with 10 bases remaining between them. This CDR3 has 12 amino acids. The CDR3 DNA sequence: TGTGCCAGCAGTAAAGGGGGGTATGAGCAGTTCTTC. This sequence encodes CASSKGGYEQFF.

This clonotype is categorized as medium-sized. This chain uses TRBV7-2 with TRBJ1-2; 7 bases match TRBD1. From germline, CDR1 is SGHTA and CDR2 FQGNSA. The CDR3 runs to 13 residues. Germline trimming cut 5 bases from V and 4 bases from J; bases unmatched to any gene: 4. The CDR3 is CASSPDRVYGYTF. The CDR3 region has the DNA TGTGCCAGCAGCCCAGACAGGGTCTATGGCTACACCTTC.

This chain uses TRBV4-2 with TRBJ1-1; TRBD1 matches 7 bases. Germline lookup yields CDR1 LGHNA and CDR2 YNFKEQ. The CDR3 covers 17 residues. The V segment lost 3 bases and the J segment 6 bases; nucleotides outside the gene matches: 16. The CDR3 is CASSHPWTGTALPEAFF. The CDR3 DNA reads TGTGCCAGCAGCCACCCCTGGACCGGGACAGCTCTTCCTGAAGCTTTCTTT.

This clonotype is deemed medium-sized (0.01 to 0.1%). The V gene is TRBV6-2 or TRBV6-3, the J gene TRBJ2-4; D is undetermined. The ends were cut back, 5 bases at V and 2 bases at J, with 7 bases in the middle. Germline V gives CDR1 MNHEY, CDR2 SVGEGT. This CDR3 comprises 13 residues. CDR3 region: CASSPPTKNIQYF. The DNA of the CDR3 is TGTGCCAGCAGTCCACCCACCAAAAACATTCAGTACTTC.